What follows are 17 T cell receptor beta chains derived from one specimen sequenced in a study of T-cell memory formation after mild COVID-19. Each CDR3 protein is one row after TCRdb ran MiXCR on the 5' RACE reads. Of 280,000 or so distinct CDR3 sequences listed, about a sixth are singletons. The sequenced sample consisted of PBMCs or a T cell subset sorted from them (not recorded which). The source of these receptors is a young man who had mild COVID-19 (a few samples of this study predate the infection). Cell type and time point are not known.

The table lists this clonotype with many counts. The chain uses TRBV6-2 or TRBV6-3 and TRBJ2-4; D may be TRBD1 (6 bases). Trimming removed 5 bases at V and 7 bases at J, with 15 bases between. The CDR3 totals 14 residues. Germline lookup yields CDR1 MNHEY and CDR2 SVGEGT. The CDR3: CASSLQGSGNIQYF. The CDR3 DNA reads TGTGCCAGCAGTCTACAGGGAAGTGGGAACATTCAGTACTTC.

This clonotype has more than one count but fewer than ten. This rearrangement joins TRBV7-8 to TRBJ2-3, with 8 bases lining up with TRBD2. The CDR3 sequence is 16 residues long. CDR1 SGHVS and CDR2 FQNEAQ come from the germline V gene. With V trimmed by 7 bases and J by 9 bases, 18 bases remained unmatched. The CDR3 reads CASKRLATAGAETQYF. The CDR3 DNA follows: TGTGCCAGCAAGAGACTAGCGACGGCCGGTGCTGAGACGCAGTATTTT.

The chain joins TRBV7-9 to TRBJ1-4, with D unresolved. The germline V gene encodes CDR1 SEHNR and CDR2 FQNEAQ (reference sequence). Between the trimmed V and J ends, which lost 5 bases and 4 bases, there was a span of 14 bases. The CDR3 consists of 15 residues. The CDR3 spells CASSLRTGVNEKLFF. CDR3 DNA sequence: TGTGCCAGCAGCCTCCGGACTGGGGTTAATGAAAAACTGTTTTTT.

This clonotype was recorded a few times. The V call is TRBV10-2, the J call TRBJ2-1, with 11 positions matching TRBD2. V shed 3 bases and J 5 bases; nucleotides not matched to a gene: 3. This CDR3 has 15 residues. Germline CDR1 and CDR2: WSHSY and SAAADI. In DNA, the CDR3 is TGCGCCAGCAGTGATAGCGGGGGGGCCCACAATGAGCAGTTCTTC. Translated: CASSDSGGAHNEQFF.

This clonotype was observed at least ten times. This chain uses TRBV9 with TRBJ1-3; 7 nucleotides match TRBD1. This CDR3 region has 15 residues. CDR1 is SGDLS, CDR2 YYNGEE, per germline. The J segment lost 0 bases and the V segment lost 4 bases, leaving 4 bases of the junction unmatched. The CDR3 protein is CASSRDSFSGNTIYF. DNA of the CDR3: TGTGCCAGCAGCCGGGACAGCTTCTCTGGAAACACCATATATTTT.

The CDR3 reads CASGGGTGELFF. The CDR3 DNA sequence: TGCGCCAGCGGGGGGGGAACCGGGGAGCTGTTTTTT. V gene TRBV4-1 combines with J gene TRBJ2-2, with 7 bases that match TRBD2. The length of the CDR3 is 12 residues. Germline assignment: CDR1 MGHRA and CDR2 YSYEKL. With 8 bases clipped from V and 5 bases from J, the junction kept 2 bases outside the gene matches.

This clonotype was seen at least ten times. This chain joins TRBV5-1 and TRBJ2-3, with D perhaps matching TRBD1 or TRBD2 (5 bases each). Germline V CDR1 and CDR2: SGHRS, YFSETQ. V was trimmed by 0 bases and J by 9 bases, leaving 14 bases between them. The CDR3 consists of 14 residues. In DNA, the CDR3 is TGCGCCAGCAGCTTGGGGGCCCGGGGCGACACGCAGTATTTT. As protein: CASSLGARGDTQYF.

The chain has TRBV15 and TRBJ1-1; D is unclear. The V end lost 3 bases, the J end lost 0 bases, and 17 bases lay between the germline ends. CDR1 and CDR2 (germline): LNHNV, YYDKDF (reference sequence). This CDR3 is 17 amino acids long. CDR3 residues: CATSSPSSTALNTEAFF. CDR3 sequence (DNA): TGTGCCACCAGCAGCCCATCTTCGACGGCCCTGAACACTGAAGCTTTCTTT.

The table lists this clonotype with many counts. The chain carries TRBV3-1 and TRBJ2-3; 8 bases map to TRBD2. The CDR3 totals 15 residues. The V gene end was trimmed by 1 base and the J gene end by 4 bases; junction bases not matched to a gene: 4. CDR1 is LGHDT and CDR2 is YNNKEL in the germline V gene (reference sequence). As DNA, the CDR3 is TGTGCCAGCAGCCAAGCGGGGGGGCCTGCAGATACGCAGTATTTT. As protein: CASSQAGGPADTQYF.

The rearrangement links TRBV11-2 to TRBJ2-3; no clear D gene. V dropped 1 base and J dropped 1 base, with 9 bases sitting between them. The germline CDR1 and CDR2 sequences are SGHAT and FQNNGV. The CDR3 sequence is 15 residues long. The CDR3 spells CASSLGLRRTDTQYF. The DNA for the CDR3 is TGTGCCAGCAGCTTAGGTTTGCGCCGCACAGATACGCAGTATTTT.

This clonotype was recorded a few times. The rearrangement links TRBV28 to TRBJ2-7; 8 bases line up with TRBD1. Germline CDR1 reads MDHEN; CDR2 reads SYDVKM. The junction had 9 bases not matched to a gene; V was cut back by 7 bases and J by 1 base. The CDR3 covers 15 residues. CDR3 coding DNA: TGTGCCAGCAAGGAACCGGGACAGGTATCCTACGAGCAGTACTTC. Amino acid sequence: CASKEPGQVSYEQYF.

The chain is built from TRBV7-3 and TRBJ2-4; no clear D. In germline, CDR1 is SGHTA, CDR2 FQGTGA. V was shortened by 5 bases and J by 7 bases, with 15 bases between the two germline ends. The CDR3 is made up of 14 amino acids. The CDR3: CASSPSGPHNIQYF. CDR3 bases: TGTGCCAGCAGCCCCTCGGGTCCCCACAACATTCAGTACTTC.

This clonotype has just a few counts. The V gene is TRBV7-6, the J gene TRBJ2-7, with D hard to call. CDR1 and CDR2 (germline): SGHVS, FNYEAQ. Trimming pared 4 bases from V and 0 bases from J, leaving 10 bases between. The CDR3 consists of 14 residues. CDR3 protein: CASSSTADSYEQYF. CDR3 coding DNA: TGTGCCAGCAGCTCCACCGCGGACTCCTACGAGCAGTACTTC.

The chain is built from TRBV7-3 and TRBJ2-7; 10 positions match TRBD1. Trimming cost V 5 bases and J 3 bases; bases outside gene matches: 4. Looked up from germline, CDR1 is SGHTA and CDR2 is FQGTGA. The CDR3 is made up of 14 amino acids. In DNA form, the CDR3 reads TGTGCCAGCAGCCATCGGACAGGGGGCTACGAGCAGTACGTC. It codes for CASSHRTGGYEQYV.

V usage is TRBV3-2 and J usage is TRBJ1-5; the table gives TRBD1 as D, unverified against the DNA. TRBV3-2 is reported as a pseudogene. The CDR3 extends over 18 amino acids. The CDR3 nucleotides read TGTGCCAGCAGCATATTTACCCCCACAGGTAGGGTGGATCAGCCCCAGCATTTT. This gives the protein CASSIFTPTGRVDQPQHF.

The rearrangement uses TRBV12-3 or TRBV12-4 and TRBJ1-1; no clear D gene. The CDR3 runs 13 residues. Trimming took 5 bases from V and 1 from J, leaving 8 bases between them. CDR3 protein: CASSARENTEAFF. The CDR3 region has the DNA TGTGCCAGCAGTGCTAGGGAGAACACTGAAGCTTTCTTT.

J is TRBJ1-5 and V is TRBV10-3; tentative D call: TRBD1 (5 bases). The V gene's germline CDR1 is ENHRY and CDR2 SYGVKD. Trimming pared 4 bases from V and 1 base from J, leaving 11 bases between. The CDR3 runs to 15 residues. DNA of the CDR3: TGTGCCATCAGTGCGTCAGGGAACAGCAATCAGCCCCAGCATTTT. This codes for CAISASGNSNQPQHF.